Listed below are T cell receptor beta chains from one sample, sequenced in a study of blood T cell repertoires in COVID-19. The assay was immunoSEQ multiplex PCR, and TCRdb's table has in-frame clones only and misses some. The data hold over 250,000 clones, with about 90% observed a single time. What was sequenced was PBMCs or T cells enriched from blood (not recorded which). The receptors derive from a woman aged 25 to 39 who had recovered from COVID-19. Each CDR3 is given with its conserved first and last residue. Each record gives: D gene, J gene, V gene, CDR3 protein, CDR3 DNA. A D gene is named only where the DNA matches it firmly.

d_gene: TRBD1; j_gene: TRBJ2-7; v_gene: TRBV10-3; CDR3aa: CAISERSPGQGKNEQYF; CDR3nt: TGTGCCATCAGTGAGAGATCACCGGGACAGGGTAAAAACGAGCAGTACTTC
d_gene: TRBD1; j_gene: TRBJ1-4; v_gene: TRBV4-3; CDR3aa: CASSQDEGGINEKLFF; CDR3nt: TGCGCCAGCAGCCAAGATGAAGGGGGCATTAATGAAAAACTGTTTTTT
d_gene: TRBD1; j_gene: TRBJ2-5; v_gene: TRBV7-2; CDR3aa: CASGDRGRRETQYF; CDR3nt: TGTGCCAGCGGGGACAGGGGGCGGAGAGAGACCCAGTACTTC
d_gene: TRBD1; j_gene: TRBJ1-1; v_gene: TRBV6-4; CDR3aa: CASSDTGTGNTEAFF; CDR3nt: TGTGCCAGCAGTGACACCGGGACAGGGAACACTGAAGCTTTCTTT
d_gene: -; j_gene: TRBJ2-2; v_gene: TRBV4-1; CDR3aa: CASSQDSSVSTGELFF; CDR3nt: TGCGCCAGCAGCCAAGATTCTAGCGTGAGCACCGGGGAGCTGTTTTTT
d_gene: TRBD2; j_gene: TRBJ2-7; v_gene: TRBV4-2; CDR3aa: CASSRGLAGVLAYEQYF; CDR3nt: TGTGCCAGCAGCCGTGGACTAGCGGGGGTTTTAGCCTACGAGCAGTACTTC
d_gene: -; j_gene: TRBJ1-2; v_gene: TRBV12-3/TRBV12-4; CDR3aa: CASSLDATLENTF; CDR3nt: TGTGCCAGCAGTCTCGACGCTACACTGGAGAACACCTTC
d_gene: TRBD1; j_gene: TRBJ1-6; v_gene: TRBV4-1; CDR3aa: CASSQGGQLLISNSPLHF; CDR3nt: TGCGCCAGCAGCCAAGGGGGACAGCTACTGATTAGTAATTCACCCCTCCACTTT
d_gene: -; j_gene: TRBJ2-4; v_gene: TRBV7-9; CDR3aa: CASSLSGGQDIQYF; CDR3nt: TGTGCCAGCAGCTTATCGGGGGGCCAGGACATTCAGTACTTC
d_gene: -; j_gene: TRBJ1-3; v_gene: TRBV6-1; CDR3aa: CASSEAGGENTIYF; CDR3nt: TGTGCCAGCAGTGAAGCAGGGGGGGAAAACACCATATATTTT
d_gene: -; j_gene: TRBJ1-5; v_gene: TRBV21-1; CDR3aa: CASTPPDRGNQPQHF; CDR3nt: TGTGCCAGCACCCCTCCCGACAGGGGCAATCAGCCCCAGCATTTT
d_gene: TRBD2; j_gene: TRBJ2-3; v_gene: TRBV7-8; CDR3aa: CASFRGVAASTDTQYF; CDR3nt: TGTGCCTCATTCCGGGGGGTAGCGGCGAGCACAGATACGCAGTATTTT